This TCR beta chain stems from a study of blood T cell repertoires in COVID-19. The table came from immunoSEQ multiplex PCR; TCRdb's copy has only in-frame clones and leaves some out. The sample has 40,000 to 55,000 clones; around 92% are singletons. V trimming: 6 bases; J trimming: 0 bases; junction bases outside the gene matches: 14. The germline CDR1 and CDR2 sequences are SGHAT and FQNNGV. The CDR3 length is 18 residues. Sequencing used peripheral blood. This TCR was sampled from a human donor in a cohort sampled during active COVID-19. The chain is built from TRBV11-2 and TRBJ2-7, with 10 bases that match TRBD2. The CDR3 here is CASRHGASGRPSSYEQYF. In DNA, the CDR3 is TGTGCCAGCAGACACGGGGCTAGCGGGAGACCTAGCTCCTACGAGCAGTACTTC.